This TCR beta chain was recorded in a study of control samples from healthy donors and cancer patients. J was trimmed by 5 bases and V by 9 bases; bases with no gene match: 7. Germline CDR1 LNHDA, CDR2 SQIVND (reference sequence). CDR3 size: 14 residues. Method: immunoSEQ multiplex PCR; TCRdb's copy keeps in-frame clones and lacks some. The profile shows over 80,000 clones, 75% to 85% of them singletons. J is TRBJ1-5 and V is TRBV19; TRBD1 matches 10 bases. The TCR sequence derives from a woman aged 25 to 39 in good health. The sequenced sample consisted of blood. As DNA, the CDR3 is TGTGCCAGCCAGACAGGGGGCGAAGATCAGCCCCAGCATTTT. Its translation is CASQTGGEDQPQHF.